This TCR beta chain stems from a study of T cells expressing NK-cell markers. Findings and limits, study-wide: About 1.0-7.5% of CD8+ T cells in six or seven donors belonged to dominant NKG2C+ clonotypes. The study did not resolve the HCMV specificity of expanded NKG2C+ T cell clones.

The CDR3 is 17 amino acids. From germline, CDR1 is DFQATT and CDR2 SNEGSKA (reference sequence). What made the TCR beta cDNA was 5'RACE template switching with UMIs. TCRdb re-called the 5' RACE reads; one entry per CDR3 protein, DNA not given. This table holds more than 400,000 distinct CDR3 sequences. With regard to this clonotype: Its antigen is unknown.

The sequenced sample consisted of blood T cells: a sorted CD56 or NKG2C T cell subset, CD4+ or CD8+ T cells, or bulk PBMC T cells (not recorded which). The clonotype was recovered from a woman aged 18 to 69 in good health. The J gene is TRBJ2-1, the V gene TRBV20-1; TCRdb returns TRBD2, unconfirmable since there is no DNA. CDR3 residues: CSARDPTGTSSYNEQFF.